What follows are 11 T cell receptor beta chains derived from one specimen sequenced in a study of cytomegalovirus exposure and HLA in healthy donors. PCR amplification relied on 60 Vbeta primers (plus 13 Jbeta primers). TCRdb's copy holds only in-frame clones and misses some; the assay was immunoSEQ multiplex PCR. The sample carries about 160,000 clones, roughly two thirds recorded once. The material sequenced was PBMCs. These receptors were obtained from a woman under 40 in good health and CMV-seronegative.

This chain uses TRBV28 with TRBJ2-1; 7 bases line up with TRBD1. V dropped 7 bases and J dropped 3; count of bases not matched to a gene: 6. This CDR3 is built from 14 residues. Looked up from germline, CDR1 is MDHEN and CDR2 is SYDVKM. The CDR3 DNA reads TGTGCCAGCATGAGAGGGGGCGACTACAATGAGCAGTTCTTC. Protein: CASMRGGDYNEQFF.

The chain has TRBV7-3 and TRBJ2-1, with 9 bases identical to TRBD2. The CDR3 is 14 residues long. Germline V gene data show CDR1 as SGHTA and CDR2 as FQGTGA. Losses at the gene ends were 3 bases for V and 5 bases for J; bases not matched to a gene: 2. The CDR3 protein is CASSLRGGNNEQFF. The CDR3 region has the DNA TGTGCCAGCAGCTTGCGGGGGGGTAACAATGAGCAGTTCTTC.

This clone was found a few times. The chain combines TRBV2 with TRBJ2-3; 8 positions match TRBD1. V lost 10 bases and J lost 3; bases outside the gene matches: 3. CDR3 size: 12 residues. Germline-derived CDR1 and CDR2 are SNHLY and FYNNEI. Here the CDR3 DNA reads TGTGCCAACACAGGGGGGACAGATACGCAGTATTTT. This sequence encodes CANTGGTDTQYF.

This sequence joins TRBV29-1 and TRBJ2-1, with D possibly being TRBD2 (5 bases). The germline V gene encodes CDR1 SQVTM and CDR2 ANQGSEA. The germline V and J ends were trimmed by 6 bases and 2 bases, with 8 bases remaining between them. This CDR3 spans 12 amino acids. The CDR3 coding sequence is TGCAGCGTAGAGCGGACCTACAATGAGCAGTTCTTC. The encoded protein is CSVERTYNEQFF.

The rearrangement uses TRBV19 and TRBJ2-3, with TRBD1 identical over 7 bases. The CDR3 is 17 amino acids. V lost 1 base and J lost 4; bases outside the gene matches: 11. Germline CDR1 is LNHDA and CDR2 is SQIVND (reference sequence). The CDR3 DNA reads as TGTGCCAGTAGTATAGGGACAGGAGGCAAGATCGCAGATACGCAGTATTTT. It codes for CASSIGTGGKIADTQYF.

V and J are TRBV5-1 and TRBJ2-2; no clear D gene. The V end was cut by 4 bases, the J end by 0 bases, with 19 bases between. CDR3 length: 18 residues. Germline assignment: CDR1 SGHRS and CDR2 YFSETQ. This CDR3 is CASSAPKFEVSNTGELFF. The CDR3 DNA follows: TGCGCCAGCAGCGCTCCCAAGTTCGAGGTTTCGAACACCGGGGAGCTGTTTTTT.

This chain links TRBV18 with TRBJ2-2; D possibly corresponds to TRBD2 (6 bases). Trimming pared 6 bases from V and 1 base from J, leaving 12 bases between. The CDR3 is made up of 15 amino acids. CDR1 KGHSH and CDR2 LQKENI come from the germline V gene. The CDR3 nucleotides are TGTGCCAGCTCCTTGGGACTTGGGAACACCGGGGAGCTGTTTTTT. Translated: CASSLGLGNTGELFF. Full variable domain (remainder filled in from reference TRBV18 and TRBJ2-2): NAGVMQNPRHLVRRRGQEARLRCSPMKGHSHVYWYRQLPEEGLKFMVYLQKENIIDESGMPKERFSAEFPKEGPSILRIQQVVRGDSAAYFCASSLGLGNTGELFFGEGSRLTVL.

This chain connects TRBV2 to TRBJ1-2; 7 bases are a match to TRBD1. The CDR3 runs 11 residues. V shed 9 bases and J 8 bases; nucleotides not matched to a gene: 6. CDR1 is SNHLY and CDR2 is FYNNEI in the germline V gene. CDR3 sequence: CARRTGGGYTF. For the CDR3, the DNA is TGTGCCAGGCGGACAGGCGGCGGCTACACCTTC.

This sequence joins TRBV9 and TRBJ2-3; D is perhaps TRBD1 (7 bases). The CDR3 is 14 residues long. Germline assignment: CDR1 SGDLS and CDR2 YYNGEE. Trimming pared 3 bases from V and 6 bases from J, leaving 14 bases between. The CDR3 protein is CASSEEGAGDTQYF. The CDR3 DNA sequence: TGTGCCAGCAGCGAGGAGGGGGCCGGTGATACGCAGTATTTT.

The rearrangement joins TRBV4-2 to TRBJ2-7; D gene ambiguous. This CDR3 region has 15 residues. Per the germline V gene, CDR1 is LGHNA and CDR2 is YNFKEQ. Trimming left V 1 base short and J 2 bases short, with 12 bases between. The DNA of the CDR3 is TGTGCCAGCAGCCAAGGACCAACTATACCCTACGAGCAGTACTTC. Translating it yields CASSQGPTIPYEQYF.

A few counts support this clone. CDR3 loop: CASSSIQGADSPLHF. CDR3 sequence (DNA): TGTGCCAGCAGTTCGATACAGGGGGCTGATTCACCCCTCCACTTT. This chain connects TRBV6-5 to TRBJ1-6; TRBD1 matches 9 bases. The CDR3 is 15 amino acids. Germline CDR1 and CDR2: MNHEY and SVGAGI. J gave up 8 bases and V 4 bases, and 6 bases lay outside the gene matches.